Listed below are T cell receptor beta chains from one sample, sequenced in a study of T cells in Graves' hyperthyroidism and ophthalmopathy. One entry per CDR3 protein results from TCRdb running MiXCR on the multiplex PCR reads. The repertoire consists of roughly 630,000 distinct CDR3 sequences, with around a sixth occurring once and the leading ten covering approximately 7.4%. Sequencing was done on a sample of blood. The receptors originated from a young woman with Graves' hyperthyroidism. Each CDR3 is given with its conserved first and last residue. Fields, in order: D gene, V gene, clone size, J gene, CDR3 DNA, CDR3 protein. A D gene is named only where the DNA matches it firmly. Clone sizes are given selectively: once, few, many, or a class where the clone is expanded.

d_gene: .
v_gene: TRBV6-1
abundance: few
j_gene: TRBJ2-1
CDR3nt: TGTGCCAGCAGTGAAGAAGGGACGGAATCCTACAATGAGCAGTTCTTC
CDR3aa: CASSEEGTESYNEQFF

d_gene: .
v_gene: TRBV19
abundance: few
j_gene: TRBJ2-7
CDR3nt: TGTGCCAGTAGTATAGATACGGAAACGGGTTCCTACGAGCAGTACTTC
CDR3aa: CASSIDTETGSYEQYF

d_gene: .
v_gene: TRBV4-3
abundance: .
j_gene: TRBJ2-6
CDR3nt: TGCGCCAGCAGCCAAGGAGGGGCCTATAGCTCTGGGGCCAACGTCCTGACTTTC
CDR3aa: CASSQGGAYSSGANVLTF

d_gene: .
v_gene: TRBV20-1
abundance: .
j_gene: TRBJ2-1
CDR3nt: TGCAGTGCCAGCCGAGGGAGAACCTACAATGAGCAGTTCTTC
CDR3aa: CSASRGRTYNEQFF

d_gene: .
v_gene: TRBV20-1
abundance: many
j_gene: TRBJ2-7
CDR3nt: TGCAGTGCTAGAGACTCAGAGCGCGGCGAGCAGTACTTC
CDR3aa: CSARDSERGEQYF

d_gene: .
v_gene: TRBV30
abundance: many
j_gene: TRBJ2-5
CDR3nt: TGTGCCAGTAGCCAGGGGATTGAGACCCAGTACTTC
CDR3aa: CASSQGIETQYF

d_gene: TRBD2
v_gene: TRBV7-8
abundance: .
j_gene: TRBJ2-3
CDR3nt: TGTGCCAGCAGCTCCCTAGCGGGACCTCCTCCCCCAGATACGCAGTATTTT
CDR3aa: CASSSLAGPPPPDTQYF

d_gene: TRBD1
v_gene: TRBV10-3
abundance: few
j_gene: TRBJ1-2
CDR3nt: TGTGCCATCACTCAACAGGGGTACCCGTATGGCTACACCTTC
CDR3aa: CAITQQGYPYGYTF

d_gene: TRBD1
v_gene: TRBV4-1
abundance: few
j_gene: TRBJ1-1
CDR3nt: TGCGCCAGCCACTCGAGGGGGACAGGGGTGGAAGCTTTCTTT
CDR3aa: CASHSRGTGVEAFF

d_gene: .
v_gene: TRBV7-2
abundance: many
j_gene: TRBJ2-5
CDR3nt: TGTGCCAGCAGCTGGGCAGGGCAAGAGACCCAGTACTTC
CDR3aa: CASSWAGQETQYF

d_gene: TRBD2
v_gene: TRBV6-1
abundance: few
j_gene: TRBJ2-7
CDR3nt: TGTGCCAGCAGCAGGACAGGACTAGCGGCAATAAGGAGCTCCTACGAGCAGTACTTC
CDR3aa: CASSRTGLAAIRSSYEQYF

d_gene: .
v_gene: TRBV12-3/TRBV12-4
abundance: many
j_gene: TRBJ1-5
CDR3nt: TGTGCCAGCAGTTTAGCGGCAGGGCAAACGATTAGCAATCAGCCCCAGCATTTT
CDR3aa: CASSLAAGQTISNQPQHF

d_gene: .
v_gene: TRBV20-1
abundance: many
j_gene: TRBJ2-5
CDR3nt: TGCAGTGCTAGTCCCCGGTACCAAGAGACCCAGTACTTC
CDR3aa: CSASPRYQETQYF

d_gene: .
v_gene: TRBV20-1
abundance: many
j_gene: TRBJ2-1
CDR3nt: TGCAGCCCTTCCCAAAGGGGTGTTGTATGGGTTGACAATGAGCAGTTCTTC
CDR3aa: CSPSQRGVVWVDNEQFF

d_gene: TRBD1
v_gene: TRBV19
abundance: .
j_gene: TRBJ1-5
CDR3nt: TGTGCCAGTATGGCTCAGGGACAGGGGAATCAGCCCCAGCATTTT
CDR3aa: CASMAQGQGNQPQHF

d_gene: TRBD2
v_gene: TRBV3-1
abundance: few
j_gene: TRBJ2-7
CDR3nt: TGTGCCAGCAGCCAGGAGGGACTAGCGGTATACTCCTACGAGCAGTACTTC
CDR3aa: CASSQEGLAVYSYEQYF

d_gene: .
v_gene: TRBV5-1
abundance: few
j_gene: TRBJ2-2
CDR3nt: TGCGCCAGCAGCTTGGTGGCCGGGCGCACCGGGGAGCTGTTTTTT
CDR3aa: CASSLVAGRTGELFF

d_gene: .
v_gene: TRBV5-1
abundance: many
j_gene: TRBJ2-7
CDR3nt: TGCGCCAGCAGCTTGGAGGGTCCTCAGTCCGAGCAGTACTTC
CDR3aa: CASSLEGPQSEQYF

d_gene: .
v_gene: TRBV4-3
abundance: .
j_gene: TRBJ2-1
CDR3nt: TGCGCCAGCAGCCAAGATTTCGAGGGGCATGAGCAGTTCTTC
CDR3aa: CASSQDFEGHEQFF

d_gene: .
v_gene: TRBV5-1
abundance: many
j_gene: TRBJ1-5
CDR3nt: TGCGCCAGCAGCTTGGGGGACGGCGATTATCAGCCCCAGCATTTT
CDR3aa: CASSLGDGDYQPQHF

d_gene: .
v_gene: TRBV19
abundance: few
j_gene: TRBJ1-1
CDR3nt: TGTGCCAGTGTAACTTTTACAGAAGCTTTCTTT
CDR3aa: CASVTFTEAFF

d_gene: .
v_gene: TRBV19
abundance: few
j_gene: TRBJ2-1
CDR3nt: TGTGCCAGTACCATGAGAGGAGACAATGAGCAGTTCTTC
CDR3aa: CASTMRGDNEQFF

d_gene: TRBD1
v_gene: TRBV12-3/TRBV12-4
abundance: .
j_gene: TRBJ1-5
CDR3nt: TGTGCCAGCAGTTATAACAGGGGGTTTGATCAGCCCCAGCATTTT
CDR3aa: CASSYNRGFDQPQHF

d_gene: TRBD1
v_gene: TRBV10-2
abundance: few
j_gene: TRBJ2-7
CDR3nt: TGCGCCAGCCAGACAGGGGGTAACGAGCAGTACTTC
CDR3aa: CASQTGGNEQYF

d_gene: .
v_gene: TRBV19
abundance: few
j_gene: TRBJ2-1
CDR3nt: TGTGCCAGTACCCCCACCCCCGGGACCGACGCGGGTGAGCAGTTCTTC
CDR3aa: CASTPTPGTDAGEQFF

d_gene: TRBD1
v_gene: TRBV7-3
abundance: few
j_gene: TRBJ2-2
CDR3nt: TGTGCCAGCAGCTTAAGGGGGACAGGGATCACCGGGGAGCTGTTTTTT
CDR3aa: CASSLRGTGITGELFF

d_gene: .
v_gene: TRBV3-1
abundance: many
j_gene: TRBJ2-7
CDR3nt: TGTGCCAGCAGCCCGGGACGGGCGCTATCCTACGAGCAGTACTTC
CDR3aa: CASSPGRALSYEQYF

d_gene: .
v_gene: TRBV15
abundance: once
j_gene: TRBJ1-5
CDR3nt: TGTGCCACCAGCAGGGCTAATCAGCCCCAGCATTTT
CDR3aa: CATSRANQPQHF

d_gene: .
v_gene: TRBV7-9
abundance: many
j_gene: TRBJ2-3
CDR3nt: TGTGCCAGCAGCTACGGACTGGCCAACACAGATACGCAGTATTTT
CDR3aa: CASSYGLANTDTQYF

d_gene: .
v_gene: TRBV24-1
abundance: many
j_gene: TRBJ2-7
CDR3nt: TGTGCCACCAGTGATTCAGGTTCGACCTACGAGCAGTACTTC
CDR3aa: CATSDSGSTYEQYF

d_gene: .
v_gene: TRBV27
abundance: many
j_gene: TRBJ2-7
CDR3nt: TGTGCCAGCAGTCCGTCGAAGGACAGTTACGAGCAGTACTTC
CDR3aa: CASSPSKDSYEQYF

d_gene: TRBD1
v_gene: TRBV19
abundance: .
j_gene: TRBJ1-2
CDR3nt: TGTGCCAGTAGCCCCGACAGGGAGACGAACTATGGCTACACCTTC
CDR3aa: CASSPDRETNYGYTF

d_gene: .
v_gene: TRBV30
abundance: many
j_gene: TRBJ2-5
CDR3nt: TGTGCCTGGAGTCAGTCAAAGACCCAGTACTTC
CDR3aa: CAWSQSKTQYF

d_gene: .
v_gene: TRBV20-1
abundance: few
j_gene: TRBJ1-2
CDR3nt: TGCAGTGCTAGAGTAGTGAGCAGGGAAACTAACTATGGCTACACCTTC
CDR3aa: CSARVVSRETNYGYTF

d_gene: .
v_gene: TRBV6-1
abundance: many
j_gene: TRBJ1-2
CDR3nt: TGTGCCAGCAGTGAAGGATGGGCATATGGCTACACCTTC
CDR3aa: CASSEGWAYGYTF

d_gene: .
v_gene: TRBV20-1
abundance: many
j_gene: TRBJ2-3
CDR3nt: TGCAGTGCTAGAGACCAACTCCGCCAAGGGCAGGGATACACAGATACGCAGTATTTT
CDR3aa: CSARDQLRQGQGYTDTQYF

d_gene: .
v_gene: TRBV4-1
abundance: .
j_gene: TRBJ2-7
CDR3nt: TGCGCCAGCAGCCAAGTGGACTTTTCCTACGAGCAGTACTTC
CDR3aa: CASSQVDFSYEQYF

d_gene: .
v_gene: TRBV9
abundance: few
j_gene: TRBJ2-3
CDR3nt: TGTGCCAGCAGCGTAGAAGGGGCCACAGATACGCAGTATTTT
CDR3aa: CASSVEGATDTQYF

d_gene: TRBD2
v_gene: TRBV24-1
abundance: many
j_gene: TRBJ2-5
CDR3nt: TGTGCCACCAGTGATTTGCCTTCGACTAGCGGGAGTTCGGAGACCCAGTACTTC
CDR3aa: CATSDLPSTSGSSETQYF

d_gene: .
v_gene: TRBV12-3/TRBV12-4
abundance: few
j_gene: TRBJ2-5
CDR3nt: TGTGCCAGCAGTTTATGGGTCTCCACACAAGAGACCCAGTACTTC
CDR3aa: CASSLWVSTQETQYF

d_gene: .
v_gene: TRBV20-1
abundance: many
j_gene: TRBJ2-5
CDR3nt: TGCAGTGCCAAGCAGCTGGGGCAAGAGACCCAGTACTTC
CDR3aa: CSAKQLGQETQYF

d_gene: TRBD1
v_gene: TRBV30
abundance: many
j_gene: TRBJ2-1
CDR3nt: TGTGCCTGGGACAGGGGGGGCAATGAGCAGTTCTTC
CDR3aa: CAWDRGGNEQFF

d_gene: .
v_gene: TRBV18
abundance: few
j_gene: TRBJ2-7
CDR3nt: TGTGCCAGCTCACCATCACCCCTGGGGGGGACAGTATACGAGCAGTACTTC
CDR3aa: CASSPSPLGGTVYEQYF

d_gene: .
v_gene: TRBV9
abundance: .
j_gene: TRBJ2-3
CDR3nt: TGTGCCAGCAGCGTAGCCCCCTTGGCAGATACGCAGTATTTT
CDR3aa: CASSVAPLADTQYF

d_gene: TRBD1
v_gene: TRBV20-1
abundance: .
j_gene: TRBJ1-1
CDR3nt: TGCAGTGTCCCAAGGCCAGGGGGCGCAGGCGCTTTCTTT
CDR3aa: CSVPRPGGAGAFF

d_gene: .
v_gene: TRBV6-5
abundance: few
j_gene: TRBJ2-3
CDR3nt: TGTGCCAGCAGTTATGGGGGCCCGGTCTCCTACACAGATACGCAGTATTTT
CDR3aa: CASSYGGPVSYTDTQYF

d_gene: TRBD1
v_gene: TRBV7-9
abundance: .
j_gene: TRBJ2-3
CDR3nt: TGTGCCAGCAGCCCGAACAGGGGGCCGGGGGATACGCAGTATTTT
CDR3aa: CASSPNRGPGDTQYF

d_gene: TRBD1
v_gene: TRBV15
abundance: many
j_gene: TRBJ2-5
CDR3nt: TGTGCCACCAGCAGAGTAGGCCCAGGGGGCGGAGAGACCCAGTACTTC
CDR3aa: CATSRVGPGGGETQYF

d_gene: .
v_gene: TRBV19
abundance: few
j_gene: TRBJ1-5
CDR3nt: TGTGCCAGTAGGAGAGGTTATAGCAATCAGCCCCAGCATTTT
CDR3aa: CASRRGYSNQPQHF

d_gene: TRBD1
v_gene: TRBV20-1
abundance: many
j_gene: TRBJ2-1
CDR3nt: TGCAGTGCTAGAGAGGGGACAGCGAGCTCCTACAATGAGCAGTTCTTC
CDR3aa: CSAREGTASSYNEQFF

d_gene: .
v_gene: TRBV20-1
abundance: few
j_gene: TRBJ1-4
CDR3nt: TGCAGTGCTATTCGGTCCACTAATGAAAAACTGTTTTTT
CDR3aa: CSAIRSTNEKLFF

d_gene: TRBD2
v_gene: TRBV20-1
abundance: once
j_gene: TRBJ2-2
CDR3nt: TGCAGTGCTAGAGATCAGGGAGGGATGAACACCGGGGAGCTGTTTTTT
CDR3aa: CSARDQGGMNTGELFF

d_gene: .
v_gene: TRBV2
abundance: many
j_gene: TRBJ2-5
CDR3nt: TGTGCCAGCAGATCGGTGGGGGGCTTTGAGACCCAGTACTTC
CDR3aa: CASRSVGGFETQYF